Shown below are 24 T cell receptor beta chains from a single sample sequenced in a study of blood T cell repertoires in COVID-19. The repertoire was sequenced with immunoSEQ multiplex PCR; TCRdb's copy has only in-frame clones and lacks some. The sample records 75,000 to 95,000 clones, approximately 80% being singletons. Specimen: peripheral blood. The receptors derive from a man in his fifties or sixties with acute or convalescent COVID-19.

This chain connects TRBV7-2 to TRBJ1-1; 9 nucleotides line up with TRBD1. Germline V lookup: CDR1 SGHTA, CDR2 FQGNSA. The CDR3 runs to 15 residues. J was trimmed by 4 bases and V by 5 bases; bases with no gene match: 8. The CDR3 reads CASSTTGGGVTEAFF. The CDR3 DNA reads TGTGCCAGCAGCACAACAGGGGGCGGGGTCACTGAAGCTTTCTTT. Full variable domain (rest looked up from reference TRBV7-2 and TRBJ1-1): GAGVSQSPSNKVTEKGKDVELRCDPISGHTALYWYRQSLGQGLEFLIYFQGNSAPDKSGLPSDRFSAERTGGSVSTLTIQRTQQEDSAVYLCASSTTGGGVTEAFFGQGTRLTVV.

This chain uses TRBV11-2 with TRBJ2-5; TRBD1 agrees at 7 bases. Germline assignment: CDR1 SGHAT and CDR2 FQNNGV. CDR3 length: 15 residues. The J segment lost 5 bases and the V segment lost 5 bases, leaving 11 bases of the junction unmatched. CDR3 sequence: CASSGGTAVRETQYF. The CDR3 nucleotides are TGTGCCAGCAGCGGTGGGACAGCTGTCCGCGAGACCCAGTACTTC.

The chain links TRBV2 to TRBJ2-5, with 8 bases fitting TRBD1. Per germline, CDR1 SNHLY and CDR2 FYNNEI. There are 15 residues in the CDR3. Trimming cost V 8 bases and J 2 bases; bases outside gene matches: 10. The CDR3 region has the DNA TGTGCCAGCTCATCAGGGACAGGAAAACAAGAGACCCAGTACTTC. Encoded protein: CASSSGTGKQETQYF. Variable domain in full (rest from reference TRBV2 and TRBJ2-5): EPEVTQTPSHQVTQMGQEVILRCVPISNHLYFYWYRQILGQKVEFLVSFYNNEISEKSEIFDDQFSVERPDGSNFTLKIRSTKLEDSAMYFCASSSGTGKQETQYFGPGTRLLVL.

The V gene is TRBV19, the J gene TRBJ1-1; D unresolved. CDR3 length: 13 residues. The V and J ends lost 3 bases and 4 bases respectively, with 9 bases between them. The germline V gene encodes CDR1 LNHDA and CDR2 SQIVND (reference sequence). The CDR3 loop reads CASSIGVGTEAFF. The CDR3 DNA reads as TGTGCCAGTAGTATCGGGGTGGGCACTGAAGCTTTCTTT.

This chain joins TRBV15 and TRBJ2-5, with 7 nucleotides matching TRBD2. V was pared by 2 bases and J by 1 base, with 1 base of the junction left unmatched. Looked up from germline, CDR1 is LNHNV and CDR2 is YYDKDF (reference sequence). The length of the CDR3 is 14 residues. The CDR3 DNA sequence: TGTGCCACCAGCAGACCGGGGGGCCAAGAGACCCAGTACTTC. Translating it yields CATSRPGGQETQYF.

Here the CDR3 reads CASSLDGDRGFANEKLFF. The CDR3 bases are TGTGCCAGCAGCTTAGATGGGGACAGGGGTTTTGCTAATGAAAAACTGTTTTTT. This chain joins TRBV11-2 and TRBJ1-4; 10 bases are a match to TRBD1. V was clipped by 0 bases and J by 3 bases; unmatched bases: 7. The germline CDR1 and CDR2 sequences are SGHAT and FQNNGV. This CDR3 spans 18 amino acids.

This chain's CDR3 is CASSRGTGGFEPQHF. CDR3 DNA: TGTGCCAGCAGCCGGGGGACAGGGGGTTTTGAGCCCCAGCATTTT. This chain links TRBV5-6 with TRBJ1-5; 11 nucleotides align to TRBD1. CDR1 and CDR2 (germline): SGHDT, YYEEEE. The length of the CDR3 is 15 residues. Losses at the gene ends were 4 bases for V and 8 bases for J; bases not matched to a gene: 8.

The chain links TRBV6-5 to TRBJ1-5; 8 bases align to TRBD1. CDR1 MNHEY and CDR2 SVGAGI come from the germline V gene. CDR3 length: 15 amino acids. V trimming: 6 bases; J trimming: 6 bases; junction bases outside the gene matches: 10. The DNA for the CDR3 is TGTGCCAGCAGGAGGACAGGGAATGGCGCTCAGCCCCAGCATTTT. Protein: CASRRTGNGAQPQHF.

The chain has TRBV4-1 and TRBJ2-4, with 8 bases that match TRBD1. CDR1 is MGHRA, CDR2 YSYEKL, per germline. The CDR3 sequence is 15 residues long. The V segment lost 1 base and the J segment 12 bases; nucleotides outside the gene matches: 11. In DNA, the CDR3 is TGCGCCAGCAGCCAAGCTGGGGCAGGGGGCTATAATCAGTACTTC. Its protein product is CASSQAGAGGYNQYF.

V usage is TRBV6-5 and J usage is TRBJ1-1; the D gene is possibly TRBD1 (5 bases). The CDR3 loop spans 14 amino acids. Trimming removed 0 bases at V and 7 bases at J, with 12 bases between. The V gene's germline CDR1 is MNHEY and CDR2 SVGAGI. CDR3 coding DNA: TGTGCCAGCAGTTACTCCGGACATGGAGATGAAGCTTTCTTT. This encodes CASSYSGHGDEAFF.

A few counts support this clone. V is TRBV13 and J is TRBJ1-5; 10 nucleotides align to TRBD1. The trim removed 5 bases at V and 7 bases at J, leaving 11 bases unmatched. The CDR3 length is 16 residues. In germline, CDR1 is PRHDT, CDR2 FYEKMQ (reference sequence). CDR3 sequence reads: CASSVRGTGAGQPQHF. The CDR3 DNA reads TGTGCCAGCAGCGTCCGTGGGACAGGGGCCGGGCAGCCCCAGCATTTT. Full variable domain (rest looked up from reference TRBV13 and TRBJ1-5): AAGVIQSPRHLIKEKRETATLKCYPIPRHDTVYWYQQGPGQDPQFLISFYEKMQSDKGSIPDRFSAQQFSDYHSELNMSSLELGDSALYFCASSVRGTGAGQPQHFGDGTRLSIL.

This sequence joins TRBV30 and TRBJ1-1; a possible D gene is TRBD1 (5 bases). The V gene lost 0 bases and the J gene lost 4 bases, with 12 bases spanning the gap. CDR1 and CDR2 from the germline V gene are GTSNPN and SVGIG (reference sequence). The CDR3 extends over 14 amino acids. DNA of the CDR3: TGTGCCTGGAGTGTATCAGGGTGGAGCACTGAAGCTTTCTTT. Residues: CAWSVSGWSTEAFF.

The chain joins TRBV7-8 to TRBJ2-1, with D possibly TRBD2 on 5 matching bases. The CDR3 spans 19 residues. With 4 bases removed from V and 3 bases from J, the gap between germline ends came to 25 bases. CDR1 and CDR2 from the germline V gene are SGHVS and FQNEAQ. CDR3 sequence reads: CASSSWEFGRHRNYNEQFF. The CDR3, as DNA: TGTGCCAGCAGCTCGTGGGAGTTTGGTAGGCATCGAAACTACAATGAGCAGTTCTTC.

This clone was seen a few times. The chain recombines TRBV11-2 with TRBJ2-7; D may be TRBD2 (5 bases). V was clipped by 6 bases and J by 4 bases, with 13 bases between them. Germline CDR1 and CDR2: SGHAT and FQNNGV. The CDR3 length is 13 residues. This chain's CDR3 is CASRNNGEYEQYF. The CDR3 DNA reads as TGTGCCAGCAGAAACAACGGGGAATACGAGCAGTACTTC.

The chain links TRBV2 to TRBJ2-1; TRBD2 is a possible D gene (6 bases). The ends were cut back, 2 bases at V and 1 base at J, with 9 bases in the middle. The CDR3 spans 15 residues. Germline V gene sequence: CDR1 SNHLY, CDR2 FYNNEI. This CDR3 is CASSERGRSYNEQFF. Here the CDR3 DNA reads TGTGCCAGCAGTGAACGGGGGAGGTCCTACAATGAGCAGTTCTTC.

The chain recombines TRBV5-6 with TRBJ1-2; 9 bases line up with TRBD1. V trimming: 8 bases; J trimming: 3 bases; junction bases outside the gene matches: 8. In germline, CDR1 is SGHDT, CDR2 YYEEEE. CDR3 size: 14 residues. The CDR3 sequence is CASHLRTGDYGYTF. CDR3 DNA sequence: TGTGCCAGTCATCTCAGGACAGGGGACTATGGCTACACCTTC. Variable domain in full (rest from reference TRBV5-6 and TRBJ1-2): DAGVTQSPTHLIKTRGQQVTLRCSPKSGHDTVSWYQQALGQGPQFIFQYYEEEERQRGNFPDRFSGHQFPNYSSELNVNALLLGDSALYLCASHLRTGDYGYTFGSGTRLTVV.

This chain uses TRBV6-2 or TRBV6-3 with TRBJ2-7; D is unclear. Trimming took 1 base from V and 3 from J, leaving 7 bases between them. Germline lookup yields CDR1 MNHEY and CDR2 SVGEGT. This CDR3 spans 13 amino acids. In nucleotides, the CDR3 is TGTGCCAGCAGTTACTTACAGATCTACGAGCAGTACTTC. It yields the protein CASSYLQIYEQYF.

The CDR3 loop is CASSQEGQTSYNSPLHF. The CDR3 DNA is TGTGCCAGCAGCCAAGAAGGACAGACCTCCTATAATTCACCCCTCCACTTT. J is TRBJ1-6 and V is TRBV4-2, with TRBD1 as a possible D gene (6 bases). The V end lost 0 bases, the J end lost 0 bases, and 9 bases lay between the germline ends. The CDR3 is 17 amino acids. Germline V CDR1 and CDR2: LGHNA, YNFKEQ.

The chain employs TRBV7-2 and TRBJ2-2; 9 nucleotides agree with TRBD2. Germline V gene sequence: CDR1 SGHTA, CDR2 FQGNSA. This CDR3 has 14 residues. The J segment lost 6 bases and the V segment lost 5 bases, leaving 4 bases of the junction unmatched. CDR3 nucleotides: TGTGCCAGCAGCCAGACTAGCGGTGCCGGGGAGCTGTTTTTT. Protein product: CASSQTSGAGELFF.

The V gene is TRBV3-1 (or the pseudogene TRBV3-2), the J gene TRBJ1-1; D is unclear. Trimming took off 0 bases at V and 0 bases at J, with 11 bases between the two ends. The CDR3 is made up of 16 amino acids. Germline lookup yields CDR1 LGHDT and CDR2 YNNKEL (reference sequence). This CDR3 reads CASSQDRRAMNTEAFF. Written as DNA, the CDR3 is TGTGCCAGCAGCCAAGACAGGCGCGCAATGAACACTGAAGCTTTCTTT.

The chain joins TRBV6-2 or TRBV6-3 to TRBJ2-5, with D unclear. The CDR3 contains 14 residues. The V end was cut by 3 bases, the J end by 1 base, with 9 bases between. CDR1 is MNHEY and CDR2 is SVGEGT in the germline V gene. The CDR3 sequence is CASSYLSFQETQYF. For the CDR3, the DNA is TGTGCCAGCAGTTATCTTTCTTTCCAAGAGACCCAGTACTTC.

The V and J genes are TRBV12-3 or TRBV12-4 and TRBJ1-2; D gene uncertain. The V gene lost 6 bases and the J gene lost 5 bases, with 13 bases spanning the gap. CDR3 size: 13 residues. CDR3 sequence: CASSPVGIYGYTF. Here the CDR3 DNA reads TGTGCCAGCAGCCCGGTGGGCATATATGGCTACACCTTC.

DNA of the CDR3: TGTGCCAGCAGTTATGAGCACGCGGACACCGGGGAGCTGTTTTTT. Encoded protein: CASSYEHADTGELFF. This chain links TRBV6-2 or TRBV6-3 with TRBJ2-2; no definite D call. CDR3 size: 15 residues. Looked up from germline, CDR1 is MNHEY and CDR2 is SVGEGT. The V and J ends lost 3 bases and 3 bases respectively, with 11 bases between them.

The chain is built from TRBV18 and TRBJ2-5; 8 bases are a match to TRBD1. V lost 3 bases and J lost 6; bases outside the gene matches: 9. CDR3 length equals 15 residues. The germline V gene has CDR1 KGHSH and CDR2 LQKENI. The CDR3 here is CASSPRGLYSQTQYF. The DNA for the CDR3 is TGTGCCAGCTCACCCAGGGGGCTGTACTCCCAGACCCAGTACTTC.